Below are 17 T cell receptor beta chains sequenced from a single sample in a study of Graves' ophthalmopathy and Graves' hyperthyroidism. Amplifying from RNA transcripts, the study obtained TCR beta CDR3 regions. First-round RT-PCR used HTBI primers; second-round multiplex PCR followed. In TCRdb, the multiplex PCR reads were re-called with MiXCR into one record per CDR3 protein. Of 450,000 or so distinct CDR3 sequences detected, around 14% appear once; the ten largest clones hold 9.8%. Sample: blood. These TCRs come from a woman under 40 with Graves' ophthalmopathy.

There are many counts of this clonotype. V usage is TRBV28 and J usage is TRBJ2-7; tentatively, D is TRBD1 (6 bases). V dropped 5 bases and J dropped 5 bases, with 13 bases sitting between them. This CDR3 is built from 13 residues. The germline CDR1 and CDR2 sequences are MDHEN and SYDVKM. CDR3 loop: CASSPPGANEQYF. The CDR3 coding sequence is TGTGCCAGCAGTCCTCCAGGGGCGAACGAGCAGTACTTC.

This clonotype was seen many times. The chain is built from TRBV6-5 and TRBJ2-7; a possible D gene is TRBD2 (5 bases). This CDR3 region has 15 residues. Germline V lookup: CDR1 MNHEY, CDR2 SVGAGI. Trimming pared 2 bases from V and 1 base from J, leaving 12 bases between. The CDR3 DNA reads TGTGCCAGCAGTTACGGGCCTCGGGGATCCTACGAGCAGTACTTC. Protein sequence: CASSYGPRGSYEQYF.

Ten or more counts support this clonotype. This sequence joins TRBV12-3 or TRBV12-4 and TRBJ1-3; D remains ambiguous. V lost 7 bases, J lost 0 bases, and 13 bases lay in between. The CDR3 spans 15 residues. This chain's CDR3 is CASIPLAVSGNTIYF. In nucleotides, the CDR3 is TGTGCCAGCATCCCCTTGGCGGTCTCTGGAAACACCATATATTTT.

In its sample, this clonotype was seen many times. The V and J genes are TRBV6-1 and TRBJ2-7; D perhaps matches TRBD1 (7 bases). V lost 5 bases and J 4 bases, leaving 24 bases between the germline ends. Germline assignment: CDR1 MNHNS and CDR2 SASEGT. The CDR3 length is 17 residues. CDR3 coding DNA: TGTGCCAGCAGTCGCACCCCACGGACGGCAGGGGGGTACGAGCAGTACTTC. Translated, it gives CASSRTPRTAGGYEQYF.

This clonotype was counted ten times or more. The chain joins TRBV20-1 to TRBJ2-7; TRBD2 is a possible D gene (5 bases). The CDR3 runs to 15 residues. The germline V gene encodes CDR1 DFQATT and CDR2 SNEGSKA (reference sequence). Trimming stripped 1 base from V and 0 bases from J, with 13 bases between. The DNA for the CDR3 is TGCAGTGCTAGAGTCCCTAGCTTGAGCTCCTACGAGCAGTACTTC. This gives the protein CSARVPSLSSYEQYF.

This clonotype was counted at least ten times. This chain joins TRBV6-1 and TRBJ2-5; weak D call: TRBD2 (5 bases). Germline V gene lookup returns CDR1 MNHNS and CDR2 SASEGT. There are 17 residues in the CDR3. Trimming shortened V by 2 bases and J by 5 bases, and 21 bases separated the two germline ends. CDR3 nucleotide sequence: TGTGCCAGCAGTGAAATGAGGGTCAGGAGGCTGGGTGAGACCCAGTACTTC. Translation: CASSEMRVRRLGETQYF.

This clonotype was counted at least ten times. The chain recombines TRBV6-5 with TRBJ2-7, with D maybe TRBD2 (6 bases). Germline CDR1 is MNHEY and CDR2 is SVGAGI. Trimming removed 6 bases at V and 4 bases at J, with 13 bases between. The CDR3 has 13 residues. The CDR3 coding sequence is TGTGCCAGCAGGGGAGGACATCCGTACGAGCAGTACTTC. This gives the protein CASRGGHPYEQYF.

This clonotype was counted many times. The V gene is TRBV29-1, the J gene TRBJ1-5, with unresolved D. Trimming removed 4 bases at V and 5 bases at J, with 15 bases between. The CDR3 extends over 14 amino acids. Germline V gene lookup returns CDR1 SQVTM and CDR2 ANQGSEA. The chain's CDR3 is CSVAGSTGDQPQHF. For the CDR3, the DNA is TGCAGCGTTGCTGGTTCAACGGGAGATCAGCCCCAGCATTTT. The full variable domain, rest sourced from reference TRBV29-1 and TRBJ1-5, is SAVISQKPSRDICQRGTSLTIQCQVDSQVTMMFWYRQQPGQSLTLIATANQGSEATYESGFVIDKFPISRPNLTFSTLTVSNMSPEDSSIYLCSVAGSTGDQPQHFGDGTRLSIL.

There are many counts of this clonotype. The J gene is TRBJ1-1, the V gene TRBV29-1; D is ambiguous. CDR3 length: 12 amino acids. CDR1 SQVTM and CDR2 ANQGSEA come from the germline V gene. V gave up 6 bases and J gave up 5 bases, with 13 bases separating them. CDR3 protein: CSVELRVTEAFF. In DNA form, the CDR3 reads TGCAGCGTAGAACTTAGGGTAACTGAAGCTTTCTTT.

This clonotype was recorded many times. The chain employs TRBV27 and TRBJ1-3, with D unclear. Germline CDR1 is MNHEY and CDR2 is SMNVEV (reference sequence). V was pared by 5 bases and J by 2 bases, with 7 bases between. CDR3 length: 13 residues. This CDR3 reads CASSRDPGNTIYF. DNA of the CDR3: TGTGCCAGCAGTAGGGATCCTGGAAACACCATATATTTT.

This clonotype appeared many times. CDR3 DNA: TGTGCCAGCAGTTCGGGGCAGTCGAACACTGAAGCTTTCTTT. Translated, it gives CASSSGQSNTEAFF. This chain links TRBV12-3 or TRBV12-4 with TRBJ1-1; D may be TRBD1 (5 bases). This CDR3 is 14 amino acids long. V lost 4 bases and J lost 1, with 10 bases in between.

Ten or more counts support this clonotype. The gene calls are TRBV27 and TRBJ1-6, with unresolved D. The CDR3 is made up of 17 amino acids. CDR1 is MNHEY, CDR2 SMNVEV, per germline (reference sequence). Trimming stripped 3 bases from V and 9 bases from J, with 21 bases between. Here the CDR3 reads CASSFLPPDQGSSPLHF. The CDR3 region has the DNA TGTGCCAGCAGTTTCTTACCCCCGGACCAAGGGAGTTCACCCCTCCACTTT.

V and J are TRBV12-3 or TRBV12-4 and TRBJ2-2; D may match TRBD1 or TRBD2 (6 bases each). V was cut by 3 bases and J by 1 base, with 18 bases left in between. The CDR3 is 18 amino acids. The CDR3 bases are TGTGCCAGCAGTTTTGCCCACGGGGGCCGGCGGAACACCGGGGAGCTGTTTTTT. It translates to CASSFAHGGRRNTGELFF.

Many counts were recorded for this clonotype. The chain has TRBV2 and TRBJ1-2; no clear D gene. The germline V gene encodes CDR1 SNHLY and CDR2 FYNNEI. Trimming removed 6 bases from V and 7 bases from J, with 15 bases in between. CDR3 length: 13 amino acids. The CDR3 bases are TGTGCCAGCAGAGTGGACGCCGCGGGTGGCTACACCTTC. Its translation: CASRVDAAGGYTF.

This chain uses TRBV20-1 with TRBJ2-5; 7 nucleotides align to TRBD1. Germline V gives CDR1 DFQATT, CDR2 SNEGSKA (reference sequence). CDR3 length: 15 amino acids. The J segment lost 7 bases and the V segment lost 3 bases, leaving 14 bases of the junction unmatched. The CDR3: CSASPPGGTGRTQYF. Here the CDR3 DNA reads TGCAGTGCTAGCCCCCCAGGGGGAACTGGGAGGACCCAGTACTTC.

The chain employs TRBV20-1 and TRBJ2-1; tentatively, D is TRBD1 (7 bases). The CDR3 spans 13 residues. The germline V gene has CDR1 DFQATT and CDR2 SNEGSKA (reference sequence). The CDR3 reads CAVAGQPYNEQFF. CDR3 DNA sequence: TGCGCAGTGGCGGGACAGCCCTACAATGAGCAGTTCTTC.

The chain links TRBV28 to TRBJ2-7; TRBD2 matches 7 bases. From germline, CDR1 is MDHEN and CDR2 SYDVKM. J gave up 7 bases and V 8 bases, and 5 bases lay outside the gene matches. The CDR3 runs to 11 residues. CDR3 coding DNA: TGTGCCAGCCGCCGGGAGGTTGAGCAGTACTTC. Residues: CASRREVEQYF.